The following is a T cell receptor (beta chain) sequence with its context. Its matching antigen is unknown. These data belong to a study of T cells in Graves' hyperthyroidism and ophthalmopathy. The hyperthyroidism was newly diagnosed and had lasted under 2 months; the patients were aged 18 to 65. PBMCs were sourced from roughly 9.3 ml fresh peripheral blood. General observations from the study: Ophthalmopathy, as predicted by the model, came a median about six months after the prediction.

RNA transcripts gave rise to amplified TCR beta CDR3 regions. The HTBI primer set drove a first-round RT-PCR of the TCR CDR3. TCRdb re-analysed the multiplex PCR reads in MiXCR, keeping a single row per CDR3 protein. The sample lists under 400,000 distinct CDR3 sequences; around 25% were seen once. The clonotype originates from a man aged 45-65 years with Graves' hyperthyroidism. Sequencing was performed on blood.

In DNA, the CDR3 is TGCGCCAGCAGCGTCGCGTCGACGGGTTTCAACTTAGACGAGCAGTACTTC. As protein: CASSVASTGFNLDEQYF. The rearrangement uses TRBV5-1 and TRBJ2-7, with D unresolved. The V end was cut by 4 bases, the J end by 5 bases, with 25 bases between. The CDR3 sequence is 17 residues long. CDR1 and CDR2 (germline): SGHRS, YFSETQ.